This T cell receptor (beta chain) is from a study of cytomegalovirus exposure and HLA in healthy donors. Regarding the study as a whole: Sequencing depth roughly uniform across donors was assumed in presence/absence analyses.

The donors gave bone marrow, and they were healthy. The study sampled nominally healthy donors, though unrecorded immune exposures were likely. Both 60 Vbeta primers and 13 Jbeta primers went into the PCR. Study processing details: Around 83 million unique TCR beta chains, 10 million to 14 million shared, were counted in a later analysis. The method was immunoSEQ multiplex PCR; TCRdb's version includes in-frame clones alone and lacks a portion of them. The DNA was the basis for D and trimming; V, J and clone size are from that table. The repertoire holds approximately 61,000 clones, with around 82% as singletons. CDR1 is MNHEY, CDR2 SMNVEV, per germline (reference sequence). V was cut by 4 bases and J by 5 bases, with 11 bases left in between. There are 13 residues in the CDR3. A note on this clone: Its antigen remains unknown.

What was sequenced was PBMCs. This TCR came from a young man in good health and CMV-seropositive. The genes are TRBV27 and TRBJ1-1; D might be TRBD1 (6 bases). This chain's CDR3 is CASSSRGRTEAFF. The CDR3 DNA follows: TGTGCCAGCAGTTCCAGGGGTAGGACTGAAGCTTTCTTT.